This T cell receptor (beta chain) was identified in a study of cytomegalovirus exposure and HLA in healthy donors (dated by TCRdb to 2017 to 2019). As for the study more broadly: The roughly 700 repertoires of the first cohort and the 95 to 150 validation repertoires were produced on the same platform, according to a later analysis. In addition to the first cohort of around 670 subjects, a separate validation cohort of some 120 different subjects was used. The study aimed to test whether signatures of past pathogen exposure could be identified by cataloging public T cell receptors. The study combined high-throughput TCR immunosequencing, statistical association of individual TCRs with disease status, and machine learning to predict cytomegalovirus infection status.

Preparation of the library involved the immunoSEQ multiplex PCR assay. Processing in the source paper ran as follows. To diagnose cytomegalovirus status from the catalog of TCR beta chain sequences, a statistical classification framework was built. TCRdb holds this immuneACCESS table with in-frame rearrangements only. Some clones are missing; in checked studies, unresolved V genes explain under half, and the rest has no known cause. V, J and clone size are taken as reported in that table, and D and trimming were inferred from the DNA itself. This sample is represented by some 190,000 clones; roughly 88% of them were singletons. The leading ten clones occupy roughly 1.6% of the sample. After removal of 3 bases from V and 1 base from J, the junction retains 8 bases not matched to a gene. Looking up the germline V gene (reference sequence) yields CDR1 WNHNN and CDR2 SYGVQD. Inclusive of the bounding cysteine and phenylalanine, the CDR3 is 17 residues long. Only the CDR3 DNA stays, 51 bases, in frame from base 1.

A note on this clone: Its antigen remains undetermined. No base quality information exists; no much larger clone differs at one position.

General study outcomes and caveats: It was suggested by the authors that the approach could potentially be generalized to other disease states and immunological phenotypes. Most TCR sequences were seen in very few donors, while some public TCRs were found in many individuals. The study gave a list of under 200 TCR beta chains associated with cytomegalovirus. All 120 or so repertoires were used to score co-occurrence in the validation cohort in a later analysis, because that analysis had no HLA typing for the cohort. The classifier was reported to diagnose cytomegalovirus status with high specificity and sensitivity in both the original and validation cohorts. Subsequent analysis determined that TCRs grouped into clusters in the first cohort also showed a tendency toward co-occurrence across the approximately 110 validation repertoires, and 94% of cluster scores exceeded 0. In vitro tests confirmed that a few of the cytomegalovirus-associated TCR beta chains recognize cytomegalovirus antigens.

Donors formed part of the validation cohort, which comprised 120 subjects and was distinct from the first cohort of some 700 subjects. The receptor was derived from a woman younger than 30 in good health and CMV-seronegative. The chain uses TRBV10-1 and TRBJ2-3; 9 central bases correspond to TRBD1. The material sequenced was PBMCs. The sequenced DNA: TGCGCCAGCAGTGACCTACCGGGACAGGGAGGCACAGATACGCAGTATTTT. This is translated as CASSDLPGQGGTDTQYF.